The 20 T cell receptor beta chains below come from one sample, sequenced in a study of PD-L1 blockade in urothelial cancer. Documented time point: peripheral blood 6 weeks after treatment start. The repertoire was sequenced with immunoSEQ multiplex PCR; TCRdb's copy has only in-frame clones and lacks some. The profile shows fewer than 90,000 clones, around 93% of them singletons. Specimen: PBMCs, collected around atezolizumab (anti-PD-L1) treatment. The receptors originated from a woman older than 75 with urothelial cancer.

This clone was found a few times. The V call is TRBV20-1, the J call TRBJ1-1, with D uncertain. Germline lookup yields CDR1 DFQATT and CDR2 SNEGSKA (reference sequence). The CDR3 has 11 amino acids. Trimming took 8 bases from V and 11 from J, leaving 18 bases between them. The CDR3 region is CSSRSRGEAFF. Written as DNA, the CDR3 is TGCAGTTCCAGAAGTAGAGGAGAGGCTTTCTTT.

This clone came up a few times. This chain uses TRBV28 with TRBJ1-2; unclear D gene. Germline V gene sequence: CDR1 MDHEN, CDR2 SYDVKM. V was pared by 2 bases and J by 6 bases, with 13 bases between. This CDR3 region has 14 residues. DNA of the CDR3: TGTGCCAGCAGTTTAGCGGGCAGGACGAATGGCTACACCTTC. Encoded protein: CASSLAGRTNGYTF.

The genes are TRBV9 and TRBJ2-2; D ambiguous. Looked up from germline, CDR1 is SGDLS and CDR2 is YYNGEE. This CDR3 has 14 amino acids. Between the trimmed V and J ends, which lost 3 bases and 0 bases, there was a span of 6 bases. The CDR3: CASSAGTNTGELFF. The CDR3 DNA sequence: TGTGCCAGCAGCGCTGGCACGAACACCGGGGAGCTGTTTTTT.

The genes are TRBV27 and TRBJ1-4, with 7 bases that match TRBD1. CDR1 MNHEY and CDR2 SMNVEV come from the germline V gene (reference sequence). The CDR3 extends over 17 amino acids. V shed 5 bases and J 3 bases; nucleotides not matched to a gene: 12. CDR3 sequence: CASSLRQGIAANEKLFF. The CDR3 coding sequence is TGTGCCAGCAGTCTAAGACAGGGAATCGCAGCTAATGAAAAACTGTTTTTT.

J is TRBJ2-3 and V is TRBV4-2; 8 bases align to TRBD2. The trim removed 4 bases at V and 0 bases at J, leaving 6 bases unmatched. Germline values: CDR1 LGHNA, CDR2 YNFKEQ. The CDR3 is 16 residues long. CDR3 sequence: CASSPTGGVSTDTQYF. CDR3 sequence (DNA): TGTGCCAGCAGCCCTACCGGGGGGGTTAGCACAGATACGCAGTATTTT.

The chain uses TRBV18 and TRBJ2-3; no clear D. This CDR3 spans 13 amino acids. Between the trimmed V and J ends, which lost 8 bases and 4 bases, there was a span of 13 bases. Germline CDR1 is KGHSH and CDR2 is LQKENI. The CDR3 sequence: CASHTGAADTQYF. In nucleotides, the CDR3 is TGTGCCAGCCATACGGGTGCCGCAGATACGCAGTATTTT.

This clone was detected a few times. This chain joins TRBV28 and TRBJ1-2, with 11 positions matching TRBD1. This CDR3 has 14 residues. With 10 bases clipped from V and 4 bases from J, the junction kept 8 bases outside the gene matches. Germline V gives CDR1 MDHEN, CDR2 SYDVKM. The DNA of the CDR3 is TGTGCCATCCTTGGGACAGGGGGAATCTATGGCTACACCTTC. Protein: CAILGTGGIYGYTF.

CDR3 amino acids: CASSIETGGGGYTF. DNA for the CDR3: TGTGCCAGTAGTATAGAAACAGGGGGCGGTGGCTACACCTTC. The chain combines TRBV19 with TRBJ1-2; 9 bases agree with TRBD1. The ends lost 0 bases at V and 7 bases at J; junction bases unmatched: 3. The CDR3 has 14 amino acids. CDR1 is LNHDA, CDR2 SQIVND, per germline (reference sequence).

This chain connects TRBV9 to TRBJ2-3, with D possibly being TRBD2 (6 bases). Germline V gives CDR1 SGDLS, CDR2 YYNGEE. This CDR3 has 15 residues. Trimming left V 4 bases short and J 6 bases short, with 18 bases between. CDR3 amino acids: CASSPRTRGTDTQYF. As DNA, the CDR3 is TGTGCCAGCAGCCCCCGGACCCGGGGGACTGATACGCAGTATTTT.

The chain combines TRBV2 with TRBJ1-3; TRBD1 aligns across 7 bases. The trim removed 3 bases at V and 2 bases at J, leaving 7 bases unmatched. The CDR3 is 16 amino acids. Germline values: CDR1 SNHLY, CDR2 FYNNEI. DNA of the CDR3: TGTGCCAGCAGTGACCTTGGACAGGCAACTGGAAACACCATATATTTT. It encodes CASSDLGQATGNTIYF.

V gene TRBV30 combines with J gene TRBJ2-2; D is unclear. Germline V gives CDR1 GTSNPN, CDR2 SVGIG (reference sequence). CDR3 length: 13 residues. V lost 7 bases, J lost 1 base, and 10 bases lay in between. CDR3 sequence: CAYPGRNTGELFF. CDR3 in DNA: TGTGCCTATCCAGGAAGGAACACCGGGGAGCTGTTTTTT.

This chain links TRBV7-3 with TRBJ1-1, with D maybe TRBD1 (5 bases). Trimming took off 2 bases at V and 3 bases at J, with 7 bases between the two ends. The germline gives CDR1 SGHTA, CDR2 FQGTGA. The CDR3 covers 13 residues. The DNA for the CDR3 is TGTGCCAGCAGCTTAGACAGCTACACTGAAGCTTTCTTT. Its protein product is CASSLDSYTEAFF.

This chain joins TRBV5-1 and TRBJ2-1; no clear D gene. Looked up from germline, CDR1 is SGHRS and CDR2 is YFSETQ. Trimming cost V 2 bases and J 8 bases, with 14 bases left between them. The CDR3 has 14 residues. DNA for the CDR3: TGCGCCAGCAGCTTTGGGTTAGCAGATCATGAGCAGTTCTTC. It codes for CASSFGLADHEQFF.

J is TRBJ1-4 and V is TRBV2; D remains unclear. Trimming cost V 10 bases and J 5 bases, with 11 bases left between them. CDR3 size: 12 residues. Per germline, CDR1 SNHLY and CDR2 FYNNEI. The CDR3 nucleotides read TGTGCCATCAAGGAGAGGAATGAAAAACTGTTTTTT. Its protein is CAIKERNEKLFF.

This chain joins TRBV7-2 and TRBJ2-7, with 7 bases fitting TRBD1. In germline, CDR1 is SGHTA, CDR2 FQGNSA. The CDR3 has 16 amino acids. The ends lost 2 bases at V and 2 bases at J; junction bases unmatched: 9. This chain's CDR3 is CASSLSQSQGAYEQYF. DNA for the CDR3: TGTGCCAGCAGCTTATCCCAATCTCAGGGGGCCTACGAGCAGTACTTC.

This clone was counted once. V is TRBV5-1 and J is TRBJ2-7; 16 bases match TRBD2. The CDR3 sequence is 15 residues long. Germline CDR1 is SGHRS and CDR2 is YFSETQ. J gave up 6 bases and V 7 bases, and 7 bases lay outside the gene matches. CDR3 coding DNA: TGCGCCAGCGGCCAGGGACTAGCGGGAGGGCTCGAGCAGTACTTC. Amino acid sequence: CASGQGLAGGLEQYF.

This clone showed up just once. The chain couples TRBV9 to TRBJ2-7; TRBD1 is a possible D gene (6 bases). CDR1 and CDR2 from the germline V gene are SGDLS and YYNGEE. The CDR3 is 13 amino acids. The germline V and J ends were trimmed by 2 bases and 5 bases, with 11 bases remaining between them. The CDR3: CASSVAYRDEQYF. DNA for the CDR3: TGTGCCAGCAGCGTCGCATACAGGGACGAGCAGTACTTC.

The V gene is TRBV19, the J gene TRBJ2-6, with D unresolved. The V end lost 7 bases, the J end lost 2 bases, and 9 bases lay between the germline ends. The germline gives CDR1 LNHDA, CDR2 SQIVND (reference sequence). The CDR3 consists of 14 residues. For the CDR3, the DNA is TGTGCCAGTAAGCACACAGCTGGGGCCAACGTCCTGACTTTC. It codes for CASKHTAGANVLTF.

The chain has TRBV4-1 and TRBJ2-5; 9 bases are shared with TRBD1. Germline V gene sequence: CDR1 MGHRA, CDR2 YSYEKL. The length of the CDR3 is 16 residues. The V segment lost 3 bases and the J segment 5 bases; nucleotides outside the gene matches: 10. DNA of the CDR3: TGCGCCAGCAGCCAGTTCGGGGACAGGGAGACGGAGACCCAGTACTTC. Protein product: CASSQFGDRETETQYF.

The chain has TRBV28 and TRBJ2-2; 11 nucleotides agree with TRBD2. The CDR3 extends over 16 amino acids. V shed 5 bases and J 4 bases; nucleotides not matched to a gene: 6. Germline values: CDR1 MDHEN, CDR2 SYDVKM. The CDR3 region is CASSDSGRGLTGELFF. CDR3 in DNA: TGTGCCAGCAGTGATAGCGGGAGGGGGCTCACCGGGGAGCTGTTTTTT.